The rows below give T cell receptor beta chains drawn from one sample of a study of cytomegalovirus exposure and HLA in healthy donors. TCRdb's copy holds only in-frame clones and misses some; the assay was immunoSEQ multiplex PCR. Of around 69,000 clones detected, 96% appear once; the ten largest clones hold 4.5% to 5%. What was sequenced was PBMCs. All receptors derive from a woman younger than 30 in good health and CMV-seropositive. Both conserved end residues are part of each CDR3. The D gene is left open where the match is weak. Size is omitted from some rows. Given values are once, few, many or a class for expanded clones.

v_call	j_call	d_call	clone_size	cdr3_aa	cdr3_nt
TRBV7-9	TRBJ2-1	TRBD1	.	CASSSTDRGLGYNEQFF	TGTGCCAGCAGCTCAACCGACAGGGGGCTTGGATACAATGAGCAGTTCTTC
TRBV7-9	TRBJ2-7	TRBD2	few	CASSPKEASGYEQYF	TGTGCCAGCAGCCCAAAAGAGGCTAGCGGATACGAGCAGTACTTC
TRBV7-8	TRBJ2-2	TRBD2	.	CASRTSGSDTGELFF	TGTGCCAGCAGAACTAGCGGATCAGACACCGGGGAGCTGTTTTTT
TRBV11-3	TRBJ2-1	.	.	CASSLVEGQNEQFF	TGTGCCAGCAGCTTAGTTGAGGGCCAAAATGAGCAGTTCTTC
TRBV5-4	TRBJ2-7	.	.	CASSLGGEPNLHEQYF	TGTGCCAGCAGCTTGGGCGGCGAACCTAATCTCCACGAGCAGTACTTC
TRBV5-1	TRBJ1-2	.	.	CASSLLTQGYHGYTF	TGCGCCAGCAGCTTGCTGACCCAGGGGTATCATGGCTACACCTTC
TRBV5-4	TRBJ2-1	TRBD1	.	CASSIPGQGRNEQFF	TGTGCCAGCAGCATCCCGGGACAGGGGCGGAATGAGCAGTTCTTC
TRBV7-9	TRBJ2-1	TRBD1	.	CASSPHLGQGARDEQFF	TGTGCCAGCAGCCCTCACCTGGGACAGGGGGCGCGGGATGAGCAGTTCTTC
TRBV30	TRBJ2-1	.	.	CAWSGQVYNEQFF	TGTGCCTGGAGTGGACAGGTGTACAATGAGCAGTTCTTC
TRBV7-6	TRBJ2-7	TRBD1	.	CASSLGDSPYEQYF	TGTGCCAGCAGCTTAGGGGACAGCCCCTACGAGCAGTACTTC
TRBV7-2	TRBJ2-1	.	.	CASSLAGGAYNEQFF	TGTGCCAGCAGCTTAGCGGGAGGTGCCTACAATGAGCAGTTCTTC
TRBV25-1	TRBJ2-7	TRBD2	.	CASDGLAGVEQYF	TGTGCCAGCGATGGACTAGCGGGAGTTGAGCAGTACTTC
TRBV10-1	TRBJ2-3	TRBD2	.	CASSEISGRACTDTQYF	TGCGCCAGCAGTGAAATCAGCGGGAGGGCCTGCACAGATACGCAGTATTTT
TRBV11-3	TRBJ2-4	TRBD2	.	CASSTRGGVGNIQYF	TGTGCCAGCAGCACCCGGGGGGGAGTAGGAAACATTCAGTACTTC
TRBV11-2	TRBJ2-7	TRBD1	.	CASSLPGQGSYEQYF	TGTGCCAGCAGCTTACCGGGACAGGGGTCCTACGAGCAGTACTTC
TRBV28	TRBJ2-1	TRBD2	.	CASSFGTSDYNEQFF	TGTGCCAGCAGTTTCGGGACTAGCGATTACAATGAGCAGTTCTTC
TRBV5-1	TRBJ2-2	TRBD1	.	CASSQGTGVTGELFF	TGCGCCAGCAGCCAAGGGACAGGGGTTACCGGGGAGCTGTTTTTT
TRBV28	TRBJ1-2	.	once	CASTPGHQLYGYTF	TGTGCCAGCACCCCGGGACACCAACTCTATGGCTACACCTTC
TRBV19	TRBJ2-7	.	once	CASSTPEGSNLGEQYF	TGTGCCAGTAGTACCCCGGAGGGGTCGAATTTAGGCGAGCAGTACTTC
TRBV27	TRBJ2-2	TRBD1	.	CASTPGQGPAGELFF	TGTGCCAGCACACCGGGACAGGGTCCTGCCGGGGAGCTGTTTTTT
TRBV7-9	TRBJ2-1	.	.	CASSWSGNEQFF	TGTGCCAGCAGTTGGAGCGGCAATGAGCAGTTCTTC
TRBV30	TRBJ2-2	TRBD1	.	CAWKGTGNTGELFF	TGTGCCTGGAAAGGGACAGGGAACACCGGGGAGCTGTTTTTT
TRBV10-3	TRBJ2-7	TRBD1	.	CAISESRGTGGYEQYF	TGTGCCATCAGTGAGTCGAGGGGGACAGGGGGCTACGAGCAGTACTTC
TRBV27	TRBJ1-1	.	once	CASEKNTEAFF	TGTGCCAGCGAGAAGAACACTGAAGCTTTCTTT
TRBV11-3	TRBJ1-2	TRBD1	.	CASSLRDRGSGYTF	TGTGCCAGCAGCTTAAGGGACAGGGGCAGCGGCTACACCTTC
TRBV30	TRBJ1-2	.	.	CAWSVTGRDVGGYTF	TGTGCCTGGAGTGTAACGGGGCGGGACGTCGGTGGCTACACCTTC
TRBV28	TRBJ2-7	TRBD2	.	CASSLLRTSGREYF	TGTGCCAGCAGTCTACTCAGGACTAGCGGGAGGGAGTACTTC
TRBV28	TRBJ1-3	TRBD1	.	CASSFAGQGYGNTIYF	TGTGCCAGCAGTTTCGCGGGACAGGGATACGGAAACACCATATATTTT